The 3 T cell receptor beta chains reported below all come from one sample, sequenced in a study of blood T cells in healthy people across ages. Alongside a J-beta primer mix, a sample-barcoded 5' primer served in a second PCR lasting about 7 to 11 cycles. TCRdb re-derived calls from the 5' RACE reads in MiXCR, one entry per CDR3 protein. The sample records more than 900,000 distinct CDR3 sequences, 25% being singletons. The same sample was also used in a study of T cells of mothers and their children.

The sequenced sample consisted of blood. The receptors were sampled from a girl aged 2 to 10 in good health.

The genes are TRBV7-9 and TRBJ2-5; 7 bases match TRBD2. The junction had 12 bases not matched to a gene; V was cut back by 0 bases and J by 5 bases. This CDR3 spans 17 amino acids. Germline CDR1 is SEHNR and CDR2 is FQNEAQ (reference sequence). CDR3 nucleotide sequence: TGTGCCAGCAGCTTAGCCTCCTTTGAGCGGGGCGGTGAGACCCAGTACTTC. It is translated as CASSLASFERGGETQYF.

The sample holds a few counts of this clonotype. The rearrangement uses TRBV11-2 and TRBJ2-1, with 9 nucleotides matching TRBD2. Germline assignment: CDR1 SGHAT and CDR2 FQNNGV. V was pared by 4 bases and J by 4 bases, with 8 bases of the junction left unmatched. This CDR3 region has 16 residues. CDR3 sequence: CASSSIAGGEYNEQFF. CDR3 bases: TGTGCCAGCAGCTCTATTGCGGGGGGGGAGTACAATGAGCAGTTCTTC. The entire variable domain, with the rest obtained from reference TRBV11-2 and TRBJ2-1, is as follows: EAGVAQSPRYKIIEKRQSVAFWCNPISGHATLYWYQQILGQGPKLLIQFQNNGVVDDSQLPKDRFSAERLKGVDSTLKIQPAKLEDSAVYLCASSSIAGGEYNEQFFGPGTRLTVL.

V is TRBV24-1 and J is TRBJ2-6, with D hard to call. Germline V lookup: CDR1 KGHDR, CDR2 SFDVKD. The CDR3 is 13 residues long. Trimming left V 7 bases short and J 0 bases short, with 3 bases between. The CDR3 coding sequence is TGTGCCACCAGCGACTCTGGGGCCAACGTCCTGACTTTC. This codes for CATSDSGANVLTF.